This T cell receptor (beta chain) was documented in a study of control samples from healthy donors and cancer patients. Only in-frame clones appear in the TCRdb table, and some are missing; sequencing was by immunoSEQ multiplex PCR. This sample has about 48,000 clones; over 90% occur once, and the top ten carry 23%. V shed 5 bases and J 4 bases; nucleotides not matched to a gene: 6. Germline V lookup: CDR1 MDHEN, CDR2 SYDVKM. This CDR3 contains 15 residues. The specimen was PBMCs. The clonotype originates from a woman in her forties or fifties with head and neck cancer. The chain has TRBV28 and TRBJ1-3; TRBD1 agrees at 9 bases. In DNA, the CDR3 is TGTGCCAGCAGTGCACGACAGGGGGTCGGAAACACCATATATTTT. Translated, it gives CASSARQGVGNTIYF.